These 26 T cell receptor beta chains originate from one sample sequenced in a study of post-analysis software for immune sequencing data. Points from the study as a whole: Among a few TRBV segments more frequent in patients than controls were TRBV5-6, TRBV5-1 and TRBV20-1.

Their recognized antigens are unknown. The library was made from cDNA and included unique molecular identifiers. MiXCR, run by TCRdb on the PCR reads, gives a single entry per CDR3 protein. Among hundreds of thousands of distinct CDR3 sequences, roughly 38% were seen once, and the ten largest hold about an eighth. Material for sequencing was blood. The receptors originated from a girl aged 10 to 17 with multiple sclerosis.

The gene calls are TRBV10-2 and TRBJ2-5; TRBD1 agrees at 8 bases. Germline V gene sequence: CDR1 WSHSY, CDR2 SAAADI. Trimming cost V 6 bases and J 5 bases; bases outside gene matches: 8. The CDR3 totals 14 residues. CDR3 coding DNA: TGCGCCAGCAGCATACCAGGGGGCCTTGAGACCCAGTACTTC. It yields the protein CASSIPGGLETQYF.

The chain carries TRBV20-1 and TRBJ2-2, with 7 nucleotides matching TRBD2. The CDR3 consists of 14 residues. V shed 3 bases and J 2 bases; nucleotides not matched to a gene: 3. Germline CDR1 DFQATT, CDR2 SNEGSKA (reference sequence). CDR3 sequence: CSARASGNTGELFF. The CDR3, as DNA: TGCAGTGCTAGGGCTAGCGGAAACACCGGGGAGCTGTTTTTT.

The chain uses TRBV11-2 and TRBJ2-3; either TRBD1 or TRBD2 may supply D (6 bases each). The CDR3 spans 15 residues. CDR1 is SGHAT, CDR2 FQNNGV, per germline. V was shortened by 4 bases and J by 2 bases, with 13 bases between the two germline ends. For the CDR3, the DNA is TGTGCCAGCAGCTACCACGGGGGCGACACAGATACGCAGTATTTT. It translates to CASSYHGGDTDTQYF.

The CDR3 coding sequence is TGTGCCAGCAGTTTTGTGGCCCATACGCAGTATTTT. Translation: CASSFVAHTQYF. This chain connects TRBV27 to TRBJ2-3; no firm D call. Germline V gene lookup returns CDR1 MNHEY and CDR2 SMNVEV (reference sequence). The CDR3 loop spans 12 amino acids. Between the trimmed V and J ends, which lost 3 bases and 7 bases, there was a span of 8 bases.

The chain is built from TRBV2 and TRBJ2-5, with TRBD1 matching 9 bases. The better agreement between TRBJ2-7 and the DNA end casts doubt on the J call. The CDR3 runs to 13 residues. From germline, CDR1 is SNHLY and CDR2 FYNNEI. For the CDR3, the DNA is TGTGCCACCGCGGACAGGGGACGCTACGAGCAGTACTTC. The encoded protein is CATADRGRYEQYF.

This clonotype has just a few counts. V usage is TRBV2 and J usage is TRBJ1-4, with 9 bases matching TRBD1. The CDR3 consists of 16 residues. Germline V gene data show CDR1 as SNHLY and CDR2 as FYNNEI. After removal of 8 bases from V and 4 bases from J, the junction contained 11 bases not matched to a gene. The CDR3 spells CASGSTTGGGNEKLFF. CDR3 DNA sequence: TGTGCCAGCGGATCTACGACAGGGGGTGGTAATGAAAAACTGTTTTTT.

The CDR3 loop reads CASSLVGGRQPQHF. CDR3 bases: TGTGCCAGCAGTTTAGTTGGGGGGCGGCAGCCCCAGCATTTT. The chain joins TRBV12-3 or TRBV12-4 to TRBJ1-5, with D perhaps matching TRBD1 (6 bases). The CDR3 loop spans 14 amino acids. V was cut by 1 base and J by 7 bases, with 11 bases left in between.

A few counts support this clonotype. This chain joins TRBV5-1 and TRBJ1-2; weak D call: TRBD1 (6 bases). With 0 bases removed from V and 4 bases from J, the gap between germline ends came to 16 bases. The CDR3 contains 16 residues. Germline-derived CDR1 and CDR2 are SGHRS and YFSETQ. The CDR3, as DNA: TGCGCCAGCAGCTTGGGACAGGAGCCTTATTTCTATGGCTACACCTTC. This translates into CASSLGQEPYFYGYTF.

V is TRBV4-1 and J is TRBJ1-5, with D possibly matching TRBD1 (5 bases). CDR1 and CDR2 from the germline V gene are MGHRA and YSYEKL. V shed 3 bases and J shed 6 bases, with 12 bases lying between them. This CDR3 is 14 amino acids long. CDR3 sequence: CASSQAQGGQPQHF. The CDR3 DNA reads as TGCGCCAGCAGCCAGGCCCAGGGAGGTCAGCCCCAGCATTTT.

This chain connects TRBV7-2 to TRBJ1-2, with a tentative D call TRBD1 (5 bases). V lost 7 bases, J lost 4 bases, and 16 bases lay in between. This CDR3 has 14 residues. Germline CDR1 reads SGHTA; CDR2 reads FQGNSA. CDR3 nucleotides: TGTGCCAGCACCTTGGGACGGGACTCCTATGGCTACACCTTC. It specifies CASTLGRDSYGYTF.

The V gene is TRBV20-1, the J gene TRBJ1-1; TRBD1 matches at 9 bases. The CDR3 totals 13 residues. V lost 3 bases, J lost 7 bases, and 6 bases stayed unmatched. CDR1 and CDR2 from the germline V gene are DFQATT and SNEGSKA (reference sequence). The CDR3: CSASLGQGNEAFF. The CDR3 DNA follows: TGCAGTGCTAGCCTCGGACAGGGGAATGAAGCTTTCTTT.

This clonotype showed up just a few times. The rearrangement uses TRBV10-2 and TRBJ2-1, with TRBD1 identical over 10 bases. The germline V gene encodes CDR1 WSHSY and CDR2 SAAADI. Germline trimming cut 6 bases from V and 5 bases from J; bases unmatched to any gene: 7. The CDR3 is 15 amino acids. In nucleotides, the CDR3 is TGCGCCAGCAGGAACCCGGGACAGGGGAACAATGAGCAGTTCTTC. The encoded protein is CASRNPGQGNNEQFF.

CDR3 bases: TGCAGCGTTGATGGACTTGGGAACAATGAGCAGTTCTTC. Protein product: CSVDGLGNNEQFF. The rearrangement joins TRBV29-1 to TRBJ2-1, with a tentative D call TRBD2 (5 bases). The CDR3 covers 13 residues. V was cut by 3 bases and J by 5 bases, with 11 bases left in between. CDR1 and CDR2 (germline): SQVTM, ANQGSEA.

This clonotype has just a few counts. This CDR3 is CASSLGGEPNNEQFF. The CDR3, as DNA: TGTGCCAGCAGTTTAGGTGGGGAACCCAACAATGAGCAGTTCTTC. The V call is TRBV12-3 or TRBV12-4, the J call TRBJ2-1; no definite D call. V was cut by 1 base and J by 5 bases, with 12 bases left in between. The CDR3 is made up of 15 amino acids.

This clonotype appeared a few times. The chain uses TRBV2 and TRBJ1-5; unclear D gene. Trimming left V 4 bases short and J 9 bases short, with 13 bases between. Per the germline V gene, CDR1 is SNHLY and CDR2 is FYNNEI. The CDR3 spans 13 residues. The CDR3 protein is CASSAVRQRPQHF. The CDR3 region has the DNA TGTGCCAGCAGTGCAGTCCGCCAACGGCCCCAGCATTTT.

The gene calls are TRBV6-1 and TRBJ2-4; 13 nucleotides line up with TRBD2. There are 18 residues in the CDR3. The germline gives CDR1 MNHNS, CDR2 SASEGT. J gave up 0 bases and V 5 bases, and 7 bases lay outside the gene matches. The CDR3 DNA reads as TGTGCCAGCAGTCGACTAGCGGGGGGCGTCCTAGCCAAAAACATTCAGTACTTC. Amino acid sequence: CASSRLAGGVLAKNIQYF.

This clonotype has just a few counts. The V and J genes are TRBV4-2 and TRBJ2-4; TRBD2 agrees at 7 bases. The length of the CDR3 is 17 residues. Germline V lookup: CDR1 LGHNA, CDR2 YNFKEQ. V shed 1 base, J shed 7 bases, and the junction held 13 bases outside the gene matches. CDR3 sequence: CASSQVGLGTTGNIQYF. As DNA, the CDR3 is TGTGCCAGCAGCCAAGTCGGATTGGGGACTACAGGCAACATTCAGTACTTC.

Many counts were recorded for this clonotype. CDR3 region: CSASHLLGTQYF. In DNA, the CDR3 is TGCAGTGCTAGTCACCTCCTCGGGACCCAGTACTTC. This chain joins TRBV20-1 and TRBJ2-5; no definite D call. V gave up 3 bases and J gave up 7 bases, with 12 bases separating them. Looked up from germline, CDR1 is DFQATT and CDR2 is SNEGSKA (reference sequence). The CDR3 covers 12 residues.

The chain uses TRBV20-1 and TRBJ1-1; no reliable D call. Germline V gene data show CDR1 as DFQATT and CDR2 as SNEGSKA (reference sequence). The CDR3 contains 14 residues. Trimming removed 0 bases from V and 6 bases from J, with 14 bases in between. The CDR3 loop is CSARDEGARAEAFF. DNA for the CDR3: TGCAGTGCTAGAGATGAGGGTGCGCGGGCTGAAGCTTTCTTT.

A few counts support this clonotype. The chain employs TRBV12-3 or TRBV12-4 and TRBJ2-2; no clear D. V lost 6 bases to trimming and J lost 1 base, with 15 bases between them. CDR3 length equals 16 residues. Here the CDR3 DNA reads TGTGCCAGCAGCTCTTTTGCGTCAGTGAACACCGGGGAGCTGTTTTTT. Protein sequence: CASSSFASVNTGELFF.

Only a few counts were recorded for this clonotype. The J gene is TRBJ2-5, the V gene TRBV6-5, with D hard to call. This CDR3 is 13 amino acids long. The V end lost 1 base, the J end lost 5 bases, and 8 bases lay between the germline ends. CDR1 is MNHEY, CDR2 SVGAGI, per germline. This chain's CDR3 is CASSYWAGETQYF. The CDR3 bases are TGTGCCAGCAGTTACTGGGCAGGCGAGACCCAGTACTTC.

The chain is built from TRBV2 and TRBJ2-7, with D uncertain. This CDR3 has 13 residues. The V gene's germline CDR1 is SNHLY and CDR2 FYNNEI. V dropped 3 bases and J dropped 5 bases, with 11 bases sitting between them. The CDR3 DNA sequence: TGTGCCAGCAGTGACTTGTACCCCCACGAGCAGTACTTC. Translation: CASSDLYPHEQYF.

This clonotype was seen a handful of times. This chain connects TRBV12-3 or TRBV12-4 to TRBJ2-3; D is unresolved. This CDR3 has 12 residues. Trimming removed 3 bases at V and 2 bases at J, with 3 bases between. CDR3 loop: CASSFATDTQYF. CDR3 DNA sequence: TGTGCCAGCAGTTTCGCCACAGATACGCAGTATTTT.

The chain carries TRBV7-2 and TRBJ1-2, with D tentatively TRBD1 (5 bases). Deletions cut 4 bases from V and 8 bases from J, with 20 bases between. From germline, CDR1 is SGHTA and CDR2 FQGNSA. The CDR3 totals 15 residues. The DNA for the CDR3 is TGTGCCAGCAGCTCGGGGGTGGGGGTTTCGGAAGGCTACACCTTC. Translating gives CASSSGVGVSEGYTF.

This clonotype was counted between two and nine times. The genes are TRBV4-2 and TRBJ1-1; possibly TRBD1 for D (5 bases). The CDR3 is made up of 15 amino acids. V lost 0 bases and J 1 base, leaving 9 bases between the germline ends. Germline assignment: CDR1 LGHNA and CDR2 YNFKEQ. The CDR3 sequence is CASSQDGARNTEAFF. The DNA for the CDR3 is TGTGCCAGCAGCCAAGACGGGGCACGGAACACTGAAGCTTTCTTT.

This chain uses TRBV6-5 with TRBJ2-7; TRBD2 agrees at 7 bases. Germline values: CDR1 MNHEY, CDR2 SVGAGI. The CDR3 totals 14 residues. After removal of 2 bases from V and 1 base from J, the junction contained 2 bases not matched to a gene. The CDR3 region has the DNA TGTGCCAGCAGTTACGGGGGGGAGTCCTACGAGCAGTACTTC. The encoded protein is CASSYGGESYEQYF.